Below, 32 T cell receptor beta chains from the same sample are listed, as sequenced in a study of memory CD4+ T cells and cytomegalovirus serostatus. Single viable CD3+CD4+CD8-CD45RO+ cells were sorted as the memory CD4+ T cells. Assay used: immunoSEQ multiplex PCR; TCRdb lists only in-frame clones, some missing. Found here are tens of thousands of clones, around 76% of them singletons; the top ten hold roughly 4.4%. Sequenced sample: memory CD4+ T cells from blood. The receptor source for this set is an adult in good health and CMV-seropositive.

This chain connects TRBV10-2 to TRBJ1-5; possibly TRBD1 for D (5 bases). Trimming removed 3 bases from V and 8 bases from J, with 17 bases in between. This CDR3 contains 15 residues. Germline CDR1 reads WSHSY; CDR2 reads SAAADI. This chain's CDR3 is CASSDGGTDGKPQHF. CDR3 sequence (DNA): TGCGCCAGCAGTGACGGGGGGACTGACGGGAAGCCCCAGCATTTT.

The rearrangement joins TRBV7-2 to TRBJ1-5, with D maybe TRBD1 (6 bases). The CDR3 contains 13 residues. Germline CDR1 and CDR2: SGHTA and FQGNSA. Trimming shortened V by 4 bases and J by 7 bases, and 11 bases separated the two germline ends. This CDR3 reads CASSWGRGQPQHF. The CDR3 coding sequence is TGTGCCAGCAGCTGGGGCAGGGGCCAGCCCCAGCATTTT.

This chain links TRBV7-6 with TRBJ2-3; maybe TRBD2 (5 bases). The CDR3 length is 15 residues. V was cut by 3 bases and J by 4 bases, with 14 bases left in between. Germline assignment: CDR1 SGHVS and CDR2 FNYEAQ. CDR3 DNA sequence: TGTGCCAGCAGCTTTCTCTCTCGGGGAGCAGATACGCAGTATTTT. Its protein is CASSFLSRGADTQYF.

The chain couples TRBV29-1 to TRBJ1-1, with 8 nucleotides matching TRBD1. The V segment lost 7 bases and the J segment 0 bases; nucleotides outside the gene matches: 4. The V gene's germline CDR1 is SQVTM and CDR2 ANQGSEA. The CDR3 runs 13 residues. CDR3 bases: TGCAGCGGGACAGGGACTATGAACACTGAAGCTTTCTTT. Encoded protein: CSGTGTMNTEAFF.

The chain combines TRBV4-1 with TRBJ1-2, with D tentatively TRBD1 (5 bases). Germline loops: CDR1 MGHRA, CDR2 YSYEKL. Trimming took off 2 bases at V and 6 bases at J, with 16 bases between the two ends. CDR3 length: 15 residues. CDR3 DNA: TGCGCCAGCAGCCAAAACCGGGACCGCGTGGATGGCTACACCTTC. Translating it yields CASSQNRDRVDGYTF.

The rearrangement uses TRBV28 and TRBJ1-5; D is uncertain. Germline lookup yields CDR1 MDHEN and CDR2 SYDVKM. Trimming took 8 bases from V and 4 from J, leaving 12 bases between them. This CDR3 is built from 13 residues. The CDR3 DNA follows: TGTGCCAGCCTTCGGAACGGTAATCAGCCCCAGCATTTT. Amino acid sequence: CASLRNGNQPQHF.

The V and J genes are TRBV15 and TRBJ1-4; D is possibly TRBD1 (6 bases). Germline V gene data show CDR1 as LNHNV and CDR2 as YYDKDF (reference sequence). The CDR3 runs to 15 residues. V dropped 1 base and J dropped 8 bases, with 14 bases sitting between them. CDR3 sequence (DNA): TGTGCCACCAGCAGAGTTGGGGGGGCGGGGGAAAAACTGTTTTTT. The encoded protein is CATSRVGGAGEKLFF.

This clone was seen just once. The chain is built from TRBV2 and TRBJ2-3; D is possibly TRBD2 (6 bases). V lost 7 bases and J lost 2, with 13 bases in between. Germline loops: CDR1 SNHLY, CDR2 FYNNEI. The CDR3 covers 14 residues. CDR3 residues: CASIFGGITDTQYF. CDR3 nucleotides: TGTGCCAGCATCTTCGGCGGGATCACAGATACGCAGTATTTT.

The chain combines TRBV4-1 with TRBJ2-7; possible D gene TRBD1, 5 bases. The CDR3 is 13 residues long. Trimming removed 6 bases at V and 0 bases at J, with 9 bases between. Germline V gene data show CDR1 as MGHRA and CDR2 as YSYEKL. The CDR3 nucleotides read TGCGCCAGCAGTCCCAGGGTCTCCTACGAGCAGTACTTC. This translates into CASSPRVSYEQYF.

The J gene is TRBJ1-5, the V gene TRBV7-9; tentative D call: TRBD1 (5 bases). Germline V gene sequence: CDR1 SEHNR, CDR2 FQNEAQ (reference sequence). Trimming shortened V by 3 bases and J by 4 bases, and 10 bases separated the two germline ends. The CDR3 is made up of 14 amino acids. The CDR3 sequence: CASSFQGANQPQHF. The CDR3 nucleotides read TGTGCCAGCAGCTTCCAGGGTGCAAATCAGCCCCAGCATTTT.

CDR3 sequence: CASLPGGAGANVLTF. DNA of the CDR3: TGTGCCAGCTTACCCGGTGGGGCTGGGGCCAACGTCCTGACTTTC. The chain carries TRBV28 and TRBJ2-6; D call uncertain. CDR3 length: 15 residues. V gave up 8 bases and J gave up 2 bases, with 13 bases separating them. Looked up from germline, CDR1 is MDHEN and CDR2 is SYDVKM.

This sequence joins TRBV6-1 and TRBJ1-6; no reliable D call. Germline V gene lookup returns CDR1 MNHNS and CDR2 SASEGT. The CDR3 contains 12 residues. V shed 10 bases and J shed 7 bases, with 11 bases lying between them. Written as DNA, the CDR3 is TGTGCCATCCATCCTTCAAATTCACCCCTCCACTTT. It translates to CAIHPSNSPLHF.

The rearrangement joins TRBV12-5 to TRBJ2-1; D may be TRBD2 (6 bases). CDR1 is LGHNT and CDR2 is FRNRAP in the germline V gene. The CDR3 extends over 21 amino acids. V was trimmed by 3 bases and J by 2 bases, leaving 29 bases between them. CDR3 nucleotide sequence: TGTGCTAGTGGTTTCCTTCCCCATCAACTAGCCGGGCAGGAGACCTACAATGAGCAGTTCTTC. This translates into CASGFLPHQLAGQETYNEQFF.

The chain couples TRBV5-1 to TRBJ2-3; 8 bases are a match to TRBD2. Germline V gene lookup returns CDR1 SGHRS and CDR2 YFSETQ. With V trimmed by 1 base and J by 3 bases, 10 bases remained unmatched. The CDR3 loop spans 17 amino acids. In DNA, the CDR3 is TGCGCCAGCAGCTTGTCTTGGCGGGGGGTGGGGACAGATACGCAGTATTTT. This gives the protein CASSLSWRGVGTDTQYF.

The chain joins TRBV2 to TRBJ1-6, with 7 nucleotides matching TRBD1. This CDR3 is built from 15 residues. The germline CDR1 and CDR2 sequences are SNHLY and FYNNEI. Germline trimming cut 4 bases from V and 8 bases from J; bases unmatched to any gene: 8. The CDR3: CASSVSTGEHSPLHF. DNA for the CDR3: TGTGCCAGCAGTGTCTCCACAGGGGAGCATTCACCCCTCCACTTT.

V and J are TRBV6-1 and TRBJ1-5; D might be TRBD1 (5 bases). Trimming removed 7 bases at V and 0 bases at J, with 10 bases between. CDR1 is MNHNS, CDR2 SASEGT, per germline. The CDR3 totals 14 residues. The CDR3 region is CASIQGDSNQPQHF. In nucleotides, the CDR3 is TGTGCCAGCATTCAGGGTGATAGCAATCAGCCCCAGCATTTT.

The CDR3 protein is CASSYSRTEEKNIQYF. The CDR3 DNA follows: TGTGCCAGCAGTTACTCACGGACGGAAGAAAAAAACATTCAGTACTTC. The rearrangement links TRBV6-5 to TRBJ2-4; D unresolved. Trimming removed 0 bases from V and 4 bases from J, with 13 bases in between. Germline V gene data show CDR1 as MNHEY and CDR2 as SVGAGI. CDR3 length: 16 amino acids.

V usage is TRBV29-1 and J usage is TRBJ1-2; TRBD1 is a possible D gene (5 bases). CDR3 size: 10 residues. Germline lookup yields CDR1 SQVTM and CDR2 ANQGSEA. Trimming cost V 2 bases and J 8 bases, with 6 bases left between them. CDR3 sequence: CSVETGGYTF. DNA for the CDR3: TGCAGCGTTGAAACAGGAGGCTACACCTTC.

This clone is a singleton in its sample. The J gene is TRBJ1-5, the V gene TRBV28, with TRBD1 as a possible D gene (6 bases). CDR3 size: 15 residues. Germline assignment: CDR1 MDHEN and CDR2 SYDVKM. The ends were cut back, 3 bases at V and 11 bases at J, with 20 bases in the middle. CDR3 DNA: TGTGCCAGCAGTTTGATGGGGGAACACGAGGGGGCCCAGCATTTT. Protein sequence: CASSLMGEHEGAQHF.

The V gene is TRBV5-1, the J gene TRBJ2-7; D possibly corresponds to TRBD1 (6 bases). This CDR3 has 14 amino acids. V lost 3 bases to trimming and J lost 0 bases, with 10 bases between them. CDR1 is SGHRS, CDR2 YFSETQ, per germline. The CDR3 protein is CASSSLQGSYEQYF. The CDR3 DNA reads as TGCGCCAGCAGCTCCTTACAGGGCTCCTACGAGCAGTACTTC.

The rearrangement links TRBV14 to TRBJ2-4, with a possible D match to TRBD2 (5 bases). Trimming stripped 1 base from V and 0 bases from J, with 10 bases between. Germline assignment: CDR1 SGHDN and CDR2 FVKESK. The CDR3 consists of 16 residues. CDR3 bases: TGTGCCAGCAGCCAAGCGAGAGGGCTAGCCAAAAACATTCAGTACTTC. Protein product: CASSQARGLAKNIQYF. The full variable domain, completed using reference TRBV14 and TRBJ2-4, is EAGVTQFPSHSVIEKGQTVTLRCDPISGHDNLYWYRRVMGKEIKFLLHFVKESKQDESGMPNNRFLAERTGGTYSTLKVQPAELEDSGVYFCASSQARGLAKNIQYFGAGTRLSVL.

This chain joins TRBV11-2 and TRBJ1-1; 7 bases fit TRBD1. J was trimmed by 1 base and V by 0 bases; bases with no gene match: 17. The CDR3 is 20 residues long. Germline CDR1 SGHAT, CDR2 FQNNGV. CDR3 region: CASSLEGPPLKRTGNTEAFF. The CDR3 nucleotides read TGTGCCAGCAGCTTAGAGGGACCTCCCCTGAAACGGACAGGGAACACTGAAGCTTTCTTT.

V gene TRBV5-4 combines with J gene TRBJ1-2, with 7 bases matching TRBD1. CDR1 is SGHNT, CDR2 YYREEE, per germline (reference sequence). The trim removed 5 bases at V and 8 bases at J, leaving 12 bases unmatched. The CDR3 sequence is 14 residues long. The CDR3 nucleotides are TGTGCCAGCAGTTCCTATGACAGGGAGGTCGGCTACACCTTC. Protein product: CASSSYDREVGYTF.

The CDR3 bases are TGTGCCAGCAGTTACGCAGGGACAGCCGGTGAAAAACTGTTTTTT. This gives the protein CASSYAGTAGEKLFF. The chain carries TRBV6-5 and TRBJ1-4, with 7 bases that match TRBD1. The germline gives CDR1 MNHEY, CDR2 SVGAGI. With V trimmed by 2 bases and J by 7 bases, 7 bases remained unmatched. The CDR3 covers 15 residues.

The rearrangement links TRBV30 to TRBJ2-5, with D maybe TRBD1 (6 bases). This CDR3 spans 13 amino acids. V dropped 0 bases and J dropped 4 bases, with 9 bases sitting between them. Germline loops: CDR1 GTSNPN, CDR2 SVGIG (reference sequence). CDR3 protein: CAWSVQGVETQYF. CDR3 coding DNA: TGTGCCTGGAGTGTACAGGGTGTAGAGACCCAGTACTTC.

This chain joins TRBV7-2 and TRBJ1-4, with TRBD1 identical over 8 bases. Germline loops: CDR1 SGHTA, CDR2 FQGNSA. The junction had 4 bases not matched to a gene; V was cut back by 3 bases and J by 7 bases. This CDR3 contains 14 residues. For the CDR3, the DNA is TGTGCCAGCAGCTTGGCAGGGGGCACTGAAAAACTGTTTTTT. Amino acid sequence: CASSLAGGTEKLFF.

This CDR3 reads CASSYGLVGGGYEQYF. The CDR3 DNA follows: TGTGCCAGCAGTTACGGTCTCGTAGGGGGAGGTTACGAGCAGTACTTC. This chain connects TRBV6-6 to TRBJ2-7; either TRBD1 or TRBD2 may fit D (6 bases each). From germline, CDR1 is MNHNY and CDR2 SVGAGI (reference sequence). The CDR3 is 16 amino acids. Trimming pared 2 bases from V and 4 bases from J, leaving 18 bases between.

The chain couples TRBV7-9 to TRBJ2-3, with TRBD2 identical over 7 bases. Trimming removed 1 base from V and 1 base from J; junction bases left unmatched: 5. The CDR3 totals 16 residues. Germline CDR1 SEHNR, CDR2 FQNEAQ (reference sequence). The CDR3 region has the DNA TGTGCCAGCAGCTTAGGGGCTAGCGGAGGCACAGATACGCAGTATTTT. Amino acid sequence: CASSLGASGGTDTQYF. Complete variable domain (other parts from reference TRBV7-9 and TRBJ2-3): DTGVSQNPRHKITKRGQNVTFRCDPISEHNRLYWYRQTLGQGPEFLTYFQNEAQLEKSRLLSDRFSAERPKGSFSTLEIQRTEQGDSAMYLCASSLGASGGTDTQYFGPGTRLTVL.

The V call is TRBV6-5, the J call TRBJ1-5; weak D call: TRBD1 (5 bases). Trimming stripped 0 bases from V and 2 bases from J, with 5 bases between. CDR1 is MNHEY, CDR2 SVGAGI, per germline. The CDR3 loop spans 14 amino acids. The CDR3 loop is CASSYSGGNQPQHF. The DNA for the CDR3 is TGTGCCAGCAGTTACTCAGGGGGCAATCAGCCCCAGCATTTT.

The chain combines TRBV13 with TRBJ2-1; 11 positions match TRBD2. Per germline, CDR1 PRHDT and CDR2 FYEKMQ (reference sequence). The CDR3 runs 17 residues. The V and J ends lost 5 bases and 2 bases, in that order; junction bases with no gene match: 8. CDR3 amino acids: CASSGLAGGRAYNEQFF. The CDR3 DNA sequence: TGTGCCAGCAGCGGGCTAGCGGGGGGCCGAGCCTACAATGAGCAGTTCTTC.

This chain links TRBV30 with TRBJ1-2; 7 nucleotides line up with TRBD1. The length of the CDR3 is 12 residues. The junction had 5 bases not matched to a gene; V was cut back by 5 bases and J by 5 bases. Germline V gives CDR1 GTSNPN, CDR2 SVGIG (reference sequence). CDR3 loop: CAWLTGPYGYTF. The CDR3 DNA sequence: TGTGCCTGGCTGACAGGGCCGTATGGCTACACCTTC.

The V call is TRBV2, the J call TRBJ1-5; D ambiguous. CDR1 is SNHLY, CDR2 FYNNEI, per germline. The germline V and J ends were trimmed by 5 bases and 4 bases, with 9 bases remaining between them. The CDR3 has 13 amino acids. CDR3 in amino acids: CASSSTGNQPQHF. CDR3 coding DNA: TGTGCCAGCAGTTCGACGGGAAATCAGCCCCAGCATTTT.